The text below deals with one T cell receptor (beta chain). There is no known antigen for this receptor. Per-base qualities were not stored, and no clone one base away is much larger. The entry originates in a study of cytotoxic CD8 clonotypes in ibrutinib-treated CLL (dated by TCRdb to the early 2020s). Regarding the research as a whole: The cohort had over ten relapsed/refractory and around 14 treatment-naive patients; some 17 were IGHV unmutated. An average of around 260,000 productive templates and approximately 91,000 productive rearrangements was obtained per sample. The response samples were drawn at a median of roughly twelve months into treatment, with a range of roughly 6 to 36 months. Longitudinal samples were obtainable from about 30% of the roughly 90 participants in the trial. Cryopreserved peripheral blood mononuclear cells were collected at three points: before therapy, at response, and at either sustained remission or disease progression. Every remission and progressive disease sample was obtained while ibrutinib was still being received by the patients. Partial responses were observed in roughly 24 patients and complete responses in 2; after a median follow-up of around 68 months, remission was maintained in about 15 patients and progression was observed in some twelve.

The goal of deep resolution MiSeq sequencing was a depth between 1 in 1 million and 1 in 200,000 T cells, and coverage averaged 10x per clonotype. TCR beta libraries were generated with the immunoSEQ hsTCRB Kit. The original methods were these. ImmunoSEQ Data Assistant and ImmunoSEQ Analyzer were used for data analysis, and V, D and J genes were assigned according to IMGT definitions. Clonality was computed as one minus normalized Shannon entropy of productive rearrangement frequencies, ranging from 0 to 1. Only overrepresented clonotypes making up at least 0.05% of the repertoire of each patient were included in the public clonotype analysis. Repertoires from some twelve age-matched healthy donors in immuneACCESS were used as clonality controls. What TCRdb holds here is the immuneACCESS table cut down to in-frame rearrangements. Part of the clones is not present; checked against another copy, under half of the missing clones reflect an unresolved V gene, and the others are unexplained. Clone size and the V and J calls come from that table; the DNA yielded D and trimming. Here the sample has 40,000 to 55,000 clones; 70% to 90% occur a single time. Jointly, the top ten make up about a fifth of the sample.

In the paper's terms, the time point label means: 24 months on ibrutinib. For TCR beta library preparation, around 1.8 micrograms of genomic DNA were extracted from the cryopreserved PBMCs. Longitudinal blood samples from CLL patients on ibrutinib monotherapy were analyzed using high-throughput TCR beta sequencing. Patients were enrolled in a phase 2 open-label single-center ibrutinib monotherapy trial. CDR1 MNHNS and CDR2 SASEGT are derived from the germline V gene. From cysteine to phenylalanine, the CDR3 is 15 amino acids long. Only CDR3 DNA is held: 45 bases, read in frame from base 1. Between the V and J ends, shortened by 6 bases and 1 base respectively, the junction contains 13 bases. Broad study findings and their caveats: Public clonotypes were rare and either contracted or stayed stable during treatment, and the rise in clonality at ibrutinib response reflected the expansion of private clonotypes. Baseline clonality was found to be higher than that of age-matched healthy donors and was strongly correlated with circulating CD8+ T-cell counts. Sustained-remission and progressing patients did not have matched sampling times, and lymph node repertoires were not examined. An increase in clonality was observed at ibrutinib response, with clonality remaining stable during sustained remission and falling back toward baseline at progression.

This TCR was sampled from a human donor with chronic lymphocytic leukemia. Material: PBMCs, obtained after 24 months of ibrutinib treatment. This chain joins TRBV6-1 to TRBJ2-1; the D call is tentative, TRBD1 or TRBD2, as each matches 6 bases. The CDR3 here reads CASSPPGASYNEQFF. In nucleotide form, the sequence is TGTGCCAGCAGCCCGCCGGGGGCATCCTACAATGAGCAGTTCTTC.